These T cell receptor beta chains were read from a single sample in a study of identical twins' blood T cells. TCRdb re-called the 5' RACE reads with MiXCR, one entry per CDR3 protein. The repertoire holds fewer than 450,000 distinct CDR3 sequences, with 28% as singletons. Input material: PBMCs. The source of these receptors is a woman aged 18 to 55 in good health. The CDR3 runs from the conserved cysteine through the conserved F or W. The D gene is left open where the match is weak. Not all rows give a size; the values are once, few, many and, for expanded clones, a class.

TRBV20-1	TRBJ1-2	-	TRBD1	CSARVQTGSGYTF	TGCAGTGCTAGAGTTCAGACAGGGAGTGGCTACACCTTC
TRBV7-8	TRBJ2-7	-	-	CASSPQFEQYF	TGTGCCAGCAGCCCCCAGTTTGAGCAGTACTTC
TRBV2	TRBJ2-3	-	-	CASSEMLSTDTQYF	TGTGCCAGCAGTGAGATGCTCAGCACAGATACGCAGTATTTT
TRBV19	TRBJ2-2	few	-	CAVQGDNTGELFF	TGTGCCGTCCAGGGAGATAACACCGGGGAGCTGTTTTTT
TRBV9	TRBJ1-1	-	-	CASSVGLHNTEAFF	TGTGCCAGCAGCGTAGGGCTTCATAACACTGAAGCTTTCTTT
TRBV2	TRBJ1-5	few	-	CASREDRNQPQHF	TGTGCCAGCAGGGAAGACAGGAATCAGCCCCAGCATTTT
TRBV12-3/TRBV12-4	TRBJ1-1	few	-	CASSLNSREAFF	TGTGCCAGCAGTTTGAACAGCCGTGAAGCTTTCTTT
TRBV6-6	TRBJ2-1	-	-	CASKQGEGVNEQFF	TGTGCCAGCAAACAGGGAGAAGGGGTCAATGAGCAGTTCTTC
TRBV10-3	TRBJ1-2	many	TRBD1	CAIRGTGDYGYTF	TGTGCCATCCGCGGGACAGGGGACTATGGCTACACCTTC
TRBV5-1	TRBJ1-2	-	TRBD1	CASSYYFQGVRGYTF	TGCGCCAGCAGCTACTACTTCCAGGGGGTGCGAGGCTACACCTTC
TRBV20-1	TRBJ1-2	-	-	CSPVSSHRRGYTF	TGCAGCCCAGTTTCCTCCCATAGGCGGGGCTACACCTTC
TRBV4-1	TRBJ1-5	many	TRBD1	CASSQVYGTVSNRPQHF	TGCGCCAGCAGCCAAGTGTACGGGACAGTTAGCAATCGGCCCCAGCATTTT
TRBV11-2	TRBJ2-5	-	TRBD2	CASSYYPAGGLQTQYF	TGTGCCAGCAGCTATTATCCAGCGGGAGGCCTCCAGACCCAGTACTTC
TRBV2	TRBJ2-3	few	-	CASSFRDAVTDTQYF	TGTGCCAGCAGCTTTAGGGATGCAGTCACAGATACGCAGTATTTT